This is a list of T cell receptor beta chains from one sample in a study of tumor-infiltrating lymphocytes in localized non-small cell lung cancer. Method: immunoSEQ multiplex PCR; TCRdb's copy keeps in-frame clones and lacks some. This sample has a few thousand clones, with 81% found just once. Sequencing was done on a sample of lung tumor tissue. All receptors come from a human donor with non-small cell lung cancer. Both conserved end residues are part of each CDR3. D genes are given only for firm matches. Size values are once, few and many counts, or a class for expanded clones, and some rows have none.

NA,TRBJ1-2,TRBV28,NA,17,TGTGCCAGCAGGCCCGAGGGTGGAGGGAGGGCTGTGTATGGCTACACCTTC,CASRPEGGGRAVYGYTF
NA,TRBJ1-2,TRBV29-1,NA,15,TGCAGCGTTGGGGGGCAGGGAACCTTTAACTATGGCTACACCTTC,CSVGGQGTFNYGYTF
NA,TRBJ1-2,TRBV19,NA,14,TGTGCCAGTAGTCCCGCCGGGAGGGGCTATGGCTACACCTTC,CASSPAGRGYGYTF
NA,TRBJ2-1,TRBV2,NA,11,TGTGCCGGGTCCGGGGTCGGAGAGCAGTTCTTC,CAGSGVGEQFF
NA,TRBJ2-6,TRBV5-1,TRBD2,15,TGCGCCAGCAGCTCGGGAGGCTCTGGGGCCAACGTCCTGACTTTC,CASSSGGSGANVLTF
NA,TRBJ1-3,TRBV19,NA,12,TGTGCCAGTACAGACTTAGGAAACACCATATATTTT,CASTDLGNTIYF
NA,TRBJ2-5,TRBV11-2,NA,14,TGTGCCAGCAGCAGGCACGGGGTTCGAGAGACCCAGTACTTC,CASSRHGVRETQYF
NA,TRBJ1-5,TRBV2,NA,14,TGTGCCAGCAGAGAAGGGGAAAGCAATCAGCCCCAGCATTTT,CASREGESNQPQHF
NA,TRBJ2-3,TRBV19,NA,14,TGTGCCAGTAGCCCTGGAGGGGGCATAGATACGCAGTATTTT,CASSPGGGIDTQYF
NA,TRBJ1-6,TRBV30,NA,15,TGTGCCTCGAACAGGGAGAGCTCCTATAATTCACCCCTCCACTTT,CASNRESSYNSPLHF
once,TRBJ2-3,TRBV18,NA,18,TGTGCCAGCTCATCAACTCTTAGCGAGATAACTAAGACAGATACGCAGTATTTT,CASSSTLSEITKTDTQYF
NA,TRBJ1-4,TRBV2,NA,12,TGTGCCAGCAGTCCCCAGACTGAAAAACTGTTTTTT,CASSPQTEKLFF
NA,TRBJ1-1,TRBV11-1,NA,14,TGTGCCAGCAGCTTCCGGACAGCGAACACTGAAGCTTTCTTT,CASSFRTANTEAFF
NA,TRBJ2-1,TRBV6-6,NA,15,TGTGCCAGCAGTTACTCAGGGTCCTCCTACAATGAGCAGTTCTTC,CASSYSGSSYNEQFF
NA,TRBJ1-4,TRBV6-1,NA,10,TGTGCCAGCAGTGGTGAAAAACTGTTTTTT,CASSGEKLFF
few,TRBJ1-2,TRBV6-1,NA,15,TGTGCCAGCAGTGAAAAGGCGGCAGGTTCCTATGGCTACACCTTC,CASSEKAAGSYGYTF
NA,TRBJ1-2,TRBV11-2,NA,17,TGTGCCAGCAGCTTAGATAGTATCGGGACGGCAAACTATGGCTACACCTTC,CASSLDSIGTANYGYTF
NA,TRBJ1-1,TRBV19,NA,12,TGTGCCAGTAGTAGCTCTCGAGCTGAAGCTTTCTTT,CASSSSRAEAFF
NA,TRBJ2-3,TRBV7-9,TRBD2,15,TGTGCCAGCAGCTCAGCGGGGGGGCGCACAGATACGCAGTATTTT,CASSSAGGRTDTQYF
NA,TRBJ2-2,TRBV4-3,TRBD1,16,TGCGCCAGCAGCCGCCACAGGGGCCTGAACACCGGGGAGCTGTTTTTT,CASSRHRGLNTGELFF
NA,TRBJ1-2,TRBV6-5,NA,14,TGTGCCAGCAGCCCGAGGGCTGAGACACATGGCTACACCTTC,CASSPRAETHGYTF
NA,TRBJ2-7,TRBV11-2,TRBD2,15,TGTGCCAGCAGCTTAACCGGACTAGCGGGACCCCTGGAGTACTTC,CASSLTGLAGPLEYF
few,TRBJ2-5,TRBV6-5,NA,15,TGTGCCAGCAGTCCCCTGGGGCAGGCGGTCGAGACCCAGTACTTC,CASSPLGQAVETQYF
NA,TRBJ2-1,TRBV7-9,NA,14,TGTGCCAGCAGCTTAGCCGGGACCCTCAATGAGCAGTTCTTC,CASSLAGTLNEQFF
NA,TRBJ2-7,TRBV6-4,NA,13,TGTGCCAGCAGTGAGCAGCCCCTGACGGAGCAGTACTTC,CASSEQPLTEQYF
NA,TRBJ2-3,TRBV5-1,NA,15,TGCGCCAGCAGCTTGGAGGTGGTTAGTAATCCTACGCAGTATTTT,CASSLEVVSNPTQYF
NA,TRBJ1-5,TRBV6-6,TRBD1,15,TGTGCCAGCAGCTCTACAGGGGGCGCGATTCAGCCCCAGCATTTT,CASSSTGGAIQPQHF
NA,TRBJ2-3,TRBV5-5,TRBD1,17,TGTGCCAGCAGACTCGGACCCGGGACAGAAGCCACAGATACGCAGTATTTT,CASRLGPGTEATDTQYF